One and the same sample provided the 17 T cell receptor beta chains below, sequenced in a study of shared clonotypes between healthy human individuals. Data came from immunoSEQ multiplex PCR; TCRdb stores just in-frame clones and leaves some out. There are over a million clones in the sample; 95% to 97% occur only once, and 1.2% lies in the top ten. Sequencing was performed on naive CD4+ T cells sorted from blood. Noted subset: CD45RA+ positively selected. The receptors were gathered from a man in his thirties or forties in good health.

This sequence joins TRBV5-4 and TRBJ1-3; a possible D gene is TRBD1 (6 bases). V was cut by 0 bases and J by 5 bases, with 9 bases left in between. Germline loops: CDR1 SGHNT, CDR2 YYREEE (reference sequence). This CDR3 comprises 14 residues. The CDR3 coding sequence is TGTGCCAGCAGCTTGGTGGGGGACAGAAACACCATATATTTT. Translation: CASSLVGDRNTIYF.

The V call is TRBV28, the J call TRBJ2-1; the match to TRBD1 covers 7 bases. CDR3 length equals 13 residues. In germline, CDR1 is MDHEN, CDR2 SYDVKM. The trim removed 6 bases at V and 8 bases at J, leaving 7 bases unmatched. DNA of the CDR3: TGTGCCAGCAGACAAACAGGGGCTGATGAGCAGTTCTTC. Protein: CASRQTGADEQFF.

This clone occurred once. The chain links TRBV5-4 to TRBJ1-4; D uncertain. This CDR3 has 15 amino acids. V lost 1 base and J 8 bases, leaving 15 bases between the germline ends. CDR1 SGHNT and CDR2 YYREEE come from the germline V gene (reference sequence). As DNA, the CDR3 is TGTGCCAGCAGCTTGAGGAGGCAGGCGGGGGAAAAACTGTTTTTT. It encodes CASSLRRQAGEKLFF. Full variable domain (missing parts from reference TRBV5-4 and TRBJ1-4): ETGVTQSPTHLIKTRGQQVTLRCSSQSGHNTVSWYQQALGQGPQFIFQYYREEENGRGNFPPRFSGLQFPNYSSELNVNALELDDSALYLCASSLRRQAGEKLFFGSGTQLSVL.

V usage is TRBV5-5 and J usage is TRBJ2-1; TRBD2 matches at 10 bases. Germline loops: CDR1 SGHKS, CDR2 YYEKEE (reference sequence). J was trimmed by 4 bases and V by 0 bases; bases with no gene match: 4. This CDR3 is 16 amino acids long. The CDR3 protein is CASSLVLAGVYNEQFF. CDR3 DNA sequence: TGTGCCAGCAGCTTGGTTCTAGCGGGAGTTTACAATGAGCAGTTCTTC.

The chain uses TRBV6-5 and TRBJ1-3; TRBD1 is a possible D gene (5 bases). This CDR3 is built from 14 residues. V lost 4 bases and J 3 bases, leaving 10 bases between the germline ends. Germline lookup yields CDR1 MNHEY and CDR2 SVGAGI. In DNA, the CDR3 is TGTGCCAGCAGTTCTCCAGGGCTTGGAAACACCATATATTTT. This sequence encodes CASSSPGLGNTIYF.

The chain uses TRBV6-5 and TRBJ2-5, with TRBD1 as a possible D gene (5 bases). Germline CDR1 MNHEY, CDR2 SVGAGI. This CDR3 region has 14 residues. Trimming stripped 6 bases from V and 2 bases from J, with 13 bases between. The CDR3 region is CASRRPGLQETQYF. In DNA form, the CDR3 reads TGTGCCAGCAGGCGTCCAGGGTTGCAAGAGACCCAGTACTTC.

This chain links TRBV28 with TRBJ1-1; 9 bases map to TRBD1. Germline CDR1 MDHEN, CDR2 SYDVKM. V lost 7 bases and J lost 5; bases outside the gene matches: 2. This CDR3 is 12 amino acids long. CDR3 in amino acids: CASNGQGTEAFF. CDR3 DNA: TGTGCCAGCAACGGACAGGGGACTGAAGCTTTCTTT. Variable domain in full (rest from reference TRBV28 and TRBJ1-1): DVKVTQSSRYLVKRTGEKVFLECVQDMDHENMFWYRQDPGLGLRLIYFSYDVKMKEKGDIPEGYSVSREKKERFSLILESASTNQTSMYLCASNGQGTEAFFGQGTRLTVV.

The CDR3 DNA reads TGTGCCAGCAGCCGACAGGGGCAGAGCAAAAACATTCAGTACTTC. Its protein product is CASSRQGQSKNIQYF. V gene TRBV6-5 combines with J gene TRBJ2-4; 8 nucleotides align to TRBD1. From germline, CDR1 is MNHEY and CDR2 SVGAGI. V gave up 6 bases and J gave up 3 bases; unmatched junction bases: 7. The length of the CDR3 is 15 residues.

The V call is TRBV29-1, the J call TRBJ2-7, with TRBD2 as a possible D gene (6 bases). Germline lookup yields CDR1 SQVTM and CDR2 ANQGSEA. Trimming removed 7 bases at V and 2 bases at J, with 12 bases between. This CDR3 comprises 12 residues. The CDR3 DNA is TGCAGCGCCCTTCGCGGGACCTACGAGCAGTACTTC. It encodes CSALRGTYEQYF.

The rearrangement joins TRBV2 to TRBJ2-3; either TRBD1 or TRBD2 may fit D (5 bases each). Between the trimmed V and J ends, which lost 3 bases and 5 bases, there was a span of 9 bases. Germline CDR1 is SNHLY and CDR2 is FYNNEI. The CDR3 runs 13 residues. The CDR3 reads CASSDVGGDTQYF. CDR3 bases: TGTGCCAGCAGTGACGTTGGGGGAGATACGCAGTATTTT. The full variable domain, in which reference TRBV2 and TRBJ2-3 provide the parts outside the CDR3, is EPEVTQTPSHQVTQMGQEVILRCVPISNHLYFYWYRQILGQKVEFLVSFYNNEISEKSEIFDDQFSVERPDGSNFTLKIRSTKLEDSAMYFCASSDVGGDTQYFGPGTRLTVL.

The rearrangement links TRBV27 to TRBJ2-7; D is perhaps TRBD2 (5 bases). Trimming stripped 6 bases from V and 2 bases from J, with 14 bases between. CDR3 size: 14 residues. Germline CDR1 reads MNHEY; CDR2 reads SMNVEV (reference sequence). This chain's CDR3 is CASSRSGLPYEQYF. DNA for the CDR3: TGTGCCAGCAGCCGATCAGGACTTCCCTACGAGCAGTACTTC.

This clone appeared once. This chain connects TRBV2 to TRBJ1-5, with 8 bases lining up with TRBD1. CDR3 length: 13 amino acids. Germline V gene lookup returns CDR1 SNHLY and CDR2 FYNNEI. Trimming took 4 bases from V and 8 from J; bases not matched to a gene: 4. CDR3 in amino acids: CASSADRGEPQHF. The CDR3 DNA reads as TGTGCCAGCAGTGCAGACAGGGGTGAGCCCCAGCATTTT.

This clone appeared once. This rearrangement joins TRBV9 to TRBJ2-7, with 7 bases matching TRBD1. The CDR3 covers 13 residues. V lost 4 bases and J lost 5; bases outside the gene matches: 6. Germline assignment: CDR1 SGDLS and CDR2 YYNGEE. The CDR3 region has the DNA TGTGCCAGCAGCCCCCGGACAGGACACGAGCAGTACTTC. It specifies CASSPRTGHEQYF.

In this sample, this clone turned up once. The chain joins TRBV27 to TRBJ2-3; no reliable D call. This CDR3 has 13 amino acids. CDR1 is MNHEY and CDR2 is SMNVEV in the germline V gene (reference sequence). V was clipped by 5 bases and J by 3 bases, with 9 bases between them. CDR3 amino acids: CASSEASTDTQYF. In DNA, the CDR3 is TGTGCCAGCAGTGAAGCATCGACAGATACGCAGTATTTT.

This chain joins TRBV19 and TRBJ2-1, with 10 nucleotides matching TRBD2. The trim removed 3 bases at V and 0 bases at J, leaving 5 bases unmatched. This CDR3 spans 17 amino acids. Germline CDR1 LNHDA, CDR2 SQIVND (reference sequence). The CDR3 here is CASSIRASGSSYNEQFF. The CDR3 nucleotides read TGTGCCAGTAGTATTAGGGCTAGCGGGAGCTCCTACAATGAGCAGTTCTTC.

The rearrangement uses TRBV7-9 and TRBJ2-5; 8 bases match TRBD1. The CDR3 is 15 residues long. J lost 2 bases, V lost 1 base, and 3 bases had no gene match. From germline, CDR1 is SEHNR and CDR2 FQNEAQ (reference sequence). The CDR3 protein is CASSLGRTGQETQYF. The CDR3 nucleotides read TGTGCCAGCAGCTTAGGCCGGACAGGGCAAGAGACCCAGTACTTC.

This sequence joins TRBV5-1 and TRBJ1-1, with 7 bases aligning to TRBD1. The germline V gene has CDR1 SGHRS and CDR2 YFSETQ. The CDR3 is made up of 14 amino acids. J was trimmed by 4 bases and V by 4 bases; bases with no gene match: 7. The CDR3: CASSRGQTFTEAFF. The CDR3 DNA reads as TGCGCCAGCAGCCGGGGACAGACCTTCACTGAAGCTTTCTTT. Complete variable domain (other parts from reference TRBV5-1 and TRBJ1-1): KAGVTQTPRYLIKTRGQQVTLSCSPISGHRSVSWYQQTPGQGLQFLFEYFSETQRNKGNFPGRFSGRQFSNSRSEMNVSTLELGDSALYLCASSRGQTFTEAFFGQGTRLTVV.